This T cell receptor beta chain was obtained from a study of T cell repertoires in cytomegalovirus infection. As for the study in general: An indication of both CMV infection and matching HLA type came from public TCR beta signatures. General study findings and limits: The study found HLA-C-restricted CMV-specific TCR beta clonotypes dominating the ex vivo response. Cumulative frequency of public TCR beta families picked out carriers of CMV plus the relevant HLA.

Germline lookup yields CDR1 SGHTA and CDR2 FQGNSA. V was clipped by 8 bases and J by 6 bases; unmatched bases: 6. The CDR3 covers 14 residues. Ten or more counts support this clonotype. Its antigen is undetermined. From the reads, TCRdb called clonotypes with MiXCR, one entry per CDR3 protein. The sample shows under 150,000 distinct CDR3 sequences, almost 9% of them seen only once. The sequenced material came from PBMCs. The receptor's source is a human donor in good health (CMV status not recorded). Some clones in this sample may be carry-over from other donors' samples. The chain links TRBV7-2 to TRBJ2-2; 10 bases line up with TRBD2. The CDR3 DNA reads as TGTGCCAGCGGCAAAGCGGGAGGGGCCGGGGAGCTGTTTTTT. This sequence encodes CASGKAGGAGELFF. The variable domain in full, completed from reference TRBV7-2 and TRBJ2-2, reads GAGVSQSPSNKVTEKGKDVELRCDPISGHTALYWYRQSLGQGLEFLIYFQGNSAPDKSGLPSDRFSAERTGGSVSTLTIQRTQQEDSAVYLCASGKAGGAGELFFGEGSRLTVL.